Sequencing of this TCR beta chain was carried out in a study of tumor and adjacent non-tumor tissue in lung cancer. For the study at large: Patients were aged about 30 to 80, approximately 11 men and 5 women, stage I to III. Some 4.1 million productive TCRbeta reads were obtained per sample on average. The study's findings and limits: Compared with tumor, normal lung showed significantly lower TCR diversity. Normal lung showed higher cumulative top 100 clone frequency than tumor.

The library came from three nested PCR rounds adapted from ARM-PCR protocols. TCRdb ran MiXCR on the multiplex PCR reads and lists one entry per CDR3 protein. In the table there are about 98,000 distinct CDR3 sequences, about 80% of which are singletons. In regard to this clonotype: The antigen is not known. In this CDR3 the conserved last residue, phenylalanine or tryptophan, is missing, so a read error is likely. It is unclear where the CDR3 begins or ends on the DNA, so no DNA is shown, and the CDR3 is as TCRdb lists it.

The CDR3 is 13 residues long, ends included. The V gene's germline CDR1 is SGHAT and CDR2 FQNNGV. No cell sorting was done before RNA was extracted from the tissue. The normal lung tissue was taken more than 3 cm from the tumor edge. The receptor comes from a man aged 55 to 70 with small cell lung cancer. Specimen: distant non-tumor lung tissue. J is TRBJ2-1 and V is TRBV11-2; TRBD2, as called in the table, went unchecked against the DNA. The CDR3 is CASSLEATGLKII.